This is a list of T cell receptor beta chains from one sample in a study of lung T cells in sarcoidosis with Löfgren's syndrome. A single record per CDR3 protein comes from TCRdb applying MiXCR to the reads. The table lists tens of thousands of distinct CDR3 sequences, roughly 20% of them singletons. The source material was CD4+ T cells from PBMCs. The receptors come from a human donor with sarcoidosis (Löfgren's syndrome or another form), or a control subject (not recorded which). Each CDR3 is given with its conserved first and last residue. A D gene is named only where the DNA matches it firmly. Where a row states a size, it is once, few, many or the class of an expanded clone; other rows omit it.

cdr3_length	d_call	j_call	clone_size	v_call	cdr3_aa	cdr3_nt
13	TRBD1	TRBJ1-1	many	TRBV6-1	CASIRTGEHEAFF	TGTGCCAGCATTAGGACAGGCGAGCATGAAGCTTTCTTT
14	TRBD2	TRBJ2-1	NA	TRBV11-2	CASSPRGLASRQFF	TGTGCCAGCAGCCCCCGGGGACTAGCGTCGAGGCAGTTCTTC
14	NA	TRBJ2-1	few	TRBV3-1	CASSARVGYNEQFF	TGTGCCAGCAGCGCCCGTGTGGGCTACAATGAGCAGTTCTTC
13	TRBD2	TRBJ2-3	medium-sized	TRBV6-2/TRBV6-3	CASSSGLALTQYF	TGTGCCAGCAGCTCCGGACTAGCCCTTACGCAGTATTTT
12	NA	TRBJ1-4	NA	TRBV5-1	CASSPNNEKLFF	TGCGCCAGCAGCCCAAATAATGAAAAACTGTTTTTT
16	NA	TRBJ2-1	many	TRBV28	CASSLNWGGQGNEQFF	TGTGCCAGCAGTTTGAATTGGGGGGGGCAGGGGAATGAGCAGTTCTTC
18	TRBD1	TRBJ1-2	few	TRBV14	CASSQVYSLARGNYGYTF	TGTGCCAGCAGCCAAGTATACAGTTTAGCCAGGGGGAACTATGGCTACACCTTC
15	NA	TRBJ2-5	NA	TRBV19	CASRSGTYALETQYF	TGTGCCAGTAGGTCCGGGACGTATGCCCTTGAGACCCAGTACTTC
14	NA	TRBJ2-1	NA	TRBV7-6	CASSLETYYNEQLF	TGTGCCAGCAGCTTAGAGACTTACTACAATGAGCAGCTCTTC
14	NA	TRBJ1-2	many	TRBV28	CASSLAEPPYGYTF	TGTGCCAGCAGTTTGGCAGAACCCCCATATGGCTACACCTTC
14	NA	TRBJ2-5	many	TRBV27	CASKLLQAQETQYF	TGTGCCAGCAAACTGCTACAGGCTCAAGAGACCCAGTACTTC
16	TRBD2	TRBJ2-2	NA	TRBV19	CASSILAGVGTGELFF	TGTGCCAGTAGTATTCTAGCGGGAGTCGGTACCGGGGAGCTGTTTTTT
16	NA	TRBJ1-3	many	TRBV28	CASSLSVLSSGNTIYF	TGTGCCAGCAGTTTATCAGTCCTCAGCTCTGGAAACACCATATATTTT
15	NA	TRBJ2-3	NA	TRBV14	CASSQGRFNTDTQYF	TGTGCCAGCAGCCAGGGACGGTTCAACACAGATACGCAGTATTTT
15	TRBD2	TRBJ2-5	many	TRBV20-1	CSAGNSGPQRETQYF	TGCAGTGCTGGCAATAGCGGGCCTCAACGGGAGACCCAGTACTTC
15	NA	TRBJ1-6	many	TRBV7-2	CASSLRDFWNSPLHF	TGTGCCAGCAGCTTAAGGGATTTTTGGAATTCACCCCTCCACTTT
16	TRBD1	TRBJ2-1	few	TRBV19	CASSPIVGQGGNEQFF	TGTGCCAGTAGTCCTATCGTGGGACAGGGGGGGAATGAGCAGTTCTTC
16	NA	TRBJ1-2	NA	TRBV4-2	CASSQEQGLIVYGYTF	TGTGCCAGCAGCCAGGAACAGGGTTTAATCGTCTATGGCTACACCTTC